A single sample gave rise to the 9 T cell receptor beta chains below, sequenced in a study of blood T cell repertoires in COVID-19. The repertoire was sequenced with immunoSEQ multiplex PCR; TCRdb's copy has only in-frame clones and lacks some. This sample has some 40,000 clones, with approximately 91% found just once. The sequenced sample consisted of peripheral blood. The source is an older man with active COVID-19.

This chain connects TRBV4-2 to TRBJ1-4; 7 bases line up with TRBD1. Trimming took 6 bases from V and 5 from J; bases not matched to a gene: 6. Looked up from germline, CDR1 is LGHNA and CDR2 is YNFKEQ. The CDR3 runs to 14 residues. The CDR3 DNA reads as TGTGCCAGCAGTCCCGGGACAGAAAATGAAAAACTGTTTTTT. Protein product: CASSPGTENEKLFF.

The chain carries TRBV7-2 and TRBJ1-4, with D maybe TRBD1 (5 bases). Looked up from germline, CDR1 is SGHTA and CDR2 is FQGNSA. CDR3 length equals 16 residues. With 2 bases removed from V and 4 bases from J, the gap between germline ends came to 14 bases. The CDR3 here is CASSLQMGGNNEKLFF. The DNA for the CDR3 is TGTGCCAGCAGCTTACAGATGGGGGGGAATAATGAAAAACTGTTTTTT.

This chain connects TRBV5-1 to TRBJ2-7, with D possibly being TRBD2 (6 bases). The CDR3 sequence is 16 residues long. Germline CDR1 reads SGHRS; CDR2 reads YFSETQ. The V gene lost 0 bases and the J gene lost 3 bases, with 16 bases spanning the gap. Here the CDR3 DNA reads TGCGCCAGCAGCTTGGAAGGTGCGGTCGGGGGCTACGAGCAGTACTTC. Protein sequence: CASSLEGAVGGYEQYF.

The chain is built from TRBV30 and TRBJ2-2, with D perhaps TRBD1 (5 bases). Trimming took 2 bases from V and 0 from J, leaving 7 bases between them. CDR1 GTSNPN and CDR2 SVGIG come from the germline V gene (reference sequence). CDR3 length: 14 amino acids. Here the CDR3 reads CAWSRGSNTGELFF. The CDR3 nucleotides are TGTGCCTGGAGTAGGGGATCGAACACCGGGGAGCTGTTTTTT.

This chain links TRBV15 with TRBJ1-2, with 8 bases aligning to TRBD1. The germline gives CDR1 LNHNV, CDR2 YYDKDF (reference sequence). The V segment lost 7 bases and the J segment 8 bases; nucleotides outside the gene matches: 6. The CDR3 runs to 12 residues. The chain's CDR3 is CATTSRGQGYTF. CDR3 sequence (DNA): TGTGCCACCACCTCCAGGGGGCAGGGCTACACCTTC.

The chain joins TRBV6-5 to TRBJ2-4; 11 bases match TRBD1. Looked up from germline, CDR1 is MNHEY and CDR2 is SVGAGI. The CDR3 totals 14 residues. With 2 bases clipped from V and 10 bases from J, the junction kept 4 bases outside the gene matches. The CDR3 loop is CASSYTGQGAIQYF. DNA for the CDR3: TGTGCCAGCAGTTACACCGGACAGGGGGCTATTCAGTACTTC.

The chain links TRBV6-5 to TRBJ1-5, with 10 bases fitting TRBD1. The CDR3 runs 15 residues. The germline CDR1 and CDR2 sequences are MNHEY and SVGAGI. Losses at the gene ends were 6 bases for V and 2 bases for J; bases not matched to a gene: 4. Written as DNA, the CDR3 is TGTGCCAGCAGGGGGGACAGGGGCGGCAATCAGCCCCAGCATTTT. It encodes CASRGDRGGNQPQHF.

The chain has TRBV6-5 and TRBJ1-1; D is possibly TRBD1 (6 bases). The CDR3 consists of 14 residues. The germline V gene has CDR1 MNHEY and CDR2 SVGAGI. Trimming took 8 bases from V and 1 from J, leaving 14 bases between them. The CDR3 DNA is TGTGCCAGCGGGAAGACAGGAACGAACACTGAAGCTTTCTTT. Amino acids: CASGKTGTNTEAFF.

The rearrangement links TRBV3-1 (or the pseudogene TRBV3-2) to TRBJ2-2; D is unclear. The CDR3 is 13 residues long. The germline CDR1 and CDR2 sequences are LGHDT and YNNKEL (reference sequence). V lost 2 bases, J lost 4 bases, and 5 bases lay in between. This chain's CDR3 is CASSQSVTGELFF. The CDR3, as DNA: TGTGCCAGCAGCCAAAGCGTCACCGGGGAGCTGTTTTTT.